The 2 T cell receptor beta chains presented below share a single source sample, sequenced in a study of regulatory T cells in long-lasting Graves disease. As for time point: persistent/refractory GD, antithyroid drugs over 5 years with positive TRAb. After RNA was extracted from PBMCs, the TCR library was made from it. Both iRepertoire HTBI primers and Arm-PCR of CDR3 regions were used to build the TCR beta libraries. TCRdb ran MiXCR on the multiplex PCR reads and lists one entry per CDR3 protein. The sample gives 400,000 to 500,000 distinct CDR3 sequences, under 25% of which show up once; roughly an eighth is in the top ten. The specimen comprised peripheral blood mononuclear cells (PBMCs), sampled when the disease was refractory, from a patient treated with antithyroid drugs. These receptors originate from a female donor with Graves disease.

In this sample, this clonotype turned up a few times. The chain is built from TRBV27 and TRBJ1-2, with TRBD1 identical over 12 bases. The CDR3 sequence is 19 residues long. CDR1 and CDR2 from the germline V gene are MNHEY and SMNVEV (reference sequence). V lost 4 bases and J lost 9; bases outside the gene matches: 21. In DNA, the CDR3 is TGTGCCAGCAGTTCCTCATCCCCGGGGGACAGGGGGCCCCTCGGGAGCTACACCTTC. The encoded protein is CASSSSSPGDRGPLGSYTF.

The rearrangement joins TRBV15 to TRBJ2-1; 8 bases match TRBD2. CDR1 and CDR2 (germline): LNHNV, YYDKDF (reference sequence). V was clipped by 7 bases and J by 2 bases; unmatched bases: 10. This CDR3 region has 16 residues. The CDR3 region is CATNREGPPAYNEQFF. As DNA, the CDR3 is TGTGCCACCAACCGGGAGGGCCCCCCCGCCTACAATGAGCAGTTCTTC.